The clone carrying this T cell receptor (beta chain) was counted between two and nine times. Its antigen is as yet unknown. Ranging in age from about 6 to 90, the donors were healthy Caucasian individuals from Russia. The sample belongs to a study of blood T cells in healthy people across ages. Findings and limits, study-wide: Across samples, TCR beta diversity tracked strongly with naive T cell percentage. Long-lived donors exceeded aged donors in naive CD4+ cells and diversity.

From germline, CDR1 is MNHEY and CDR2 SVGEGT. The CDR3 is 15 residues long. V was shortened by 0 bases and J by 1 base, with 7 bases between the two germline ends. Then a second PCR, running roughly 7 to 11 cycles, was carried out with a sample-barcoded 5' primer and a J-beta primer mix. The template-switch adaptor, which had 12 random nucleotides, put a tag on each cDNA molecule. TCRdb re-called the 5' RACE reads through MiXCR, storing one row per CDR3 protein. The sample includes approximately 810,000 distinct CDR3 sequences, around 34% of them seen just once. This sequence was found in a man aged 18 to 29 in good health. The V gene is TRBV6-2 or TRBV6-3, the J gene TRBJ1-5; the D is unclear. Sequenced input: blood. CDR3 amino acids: CASSYSFMSNQPQHF. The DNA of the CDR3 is TGTGCCAGCAGTTACTCGTTCATGAGCAATCAGCCCCAGCATTTT.